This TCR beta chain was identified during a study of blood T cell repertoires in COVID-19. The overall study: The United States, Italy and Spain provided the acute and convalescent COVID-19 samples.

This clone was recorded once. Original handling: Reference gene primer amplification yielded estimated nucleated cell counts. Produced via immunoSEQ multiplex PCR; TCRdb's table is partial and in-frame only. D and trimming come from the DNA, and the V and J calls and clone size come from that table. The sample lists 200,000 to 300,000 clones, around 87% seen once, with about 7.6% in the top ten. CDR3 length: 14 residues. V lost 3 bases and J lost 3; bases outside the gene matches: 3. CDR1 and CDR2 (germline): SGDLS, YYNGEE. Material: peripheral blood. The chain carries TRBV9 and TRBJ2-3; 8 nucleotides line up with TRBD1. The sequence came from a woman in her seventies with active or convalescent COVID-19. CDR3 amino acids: CASSGTGRTDTQYF. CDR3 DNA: TGTGCCAGCAGCGGGACAGGGAGGACAGATACGCAGTATTTT.